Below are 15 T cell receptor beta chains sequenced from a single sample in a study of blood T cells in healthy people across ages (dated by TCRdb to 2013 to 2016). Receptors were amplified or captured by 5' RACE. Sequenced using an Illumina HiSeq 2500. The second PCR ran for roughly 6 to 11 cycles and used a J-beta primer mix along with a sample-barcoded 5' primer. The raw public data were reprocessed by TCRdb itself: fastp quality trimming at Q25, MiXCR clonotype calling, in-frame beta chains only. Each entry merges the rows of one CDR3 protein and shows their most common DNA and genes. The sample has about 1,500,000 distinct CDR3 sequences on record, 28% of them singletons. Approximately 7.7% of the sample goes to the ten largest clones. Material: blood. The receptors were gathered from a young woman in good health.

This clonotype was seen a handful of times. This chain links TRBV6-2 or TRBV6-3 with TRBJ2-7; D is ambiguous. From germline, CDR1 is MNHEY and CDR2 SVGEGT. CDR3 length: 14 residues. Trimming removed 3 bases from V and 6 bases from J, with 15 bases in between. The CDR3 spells CASSYVGVLAEQYF. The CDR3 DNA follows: TGTGCCAGCAGTTATGTCGGAGTTTTGGCCGAGCAGTACTTC.

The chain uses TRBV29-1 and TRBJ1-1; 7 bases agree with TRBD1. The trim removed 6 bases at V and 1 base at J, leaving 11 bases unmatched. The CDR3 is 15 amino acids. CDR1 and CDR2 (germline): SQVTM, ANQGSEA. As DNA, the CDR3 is TGCAGCGTCAGGGGGGACAGAAGAAGGAACACTGAAGCTTTCTTT. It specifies CSVRGDRRRNTEAFF.

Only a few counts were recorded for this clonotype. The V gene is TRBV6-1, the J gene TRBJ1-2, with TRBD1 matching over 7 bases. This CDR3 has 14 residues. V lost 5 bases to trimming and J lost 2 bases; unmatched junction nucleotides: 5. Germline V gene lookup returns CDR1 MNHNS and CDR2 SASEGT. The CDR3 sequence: CASSRTGTNYGYTF. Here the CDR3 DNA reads TGTGCCAGCAGTAGGACAGGAACCAACTATGGCTACACCTTC.

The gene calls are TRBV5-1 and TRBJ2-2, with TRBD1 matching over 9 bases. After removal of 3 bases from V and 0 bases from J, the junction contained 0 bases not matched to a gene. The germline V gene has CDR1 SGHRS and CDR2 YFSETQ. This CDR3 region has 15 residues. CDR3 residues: CASSWDRANTGELFF. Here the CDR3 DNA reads TGCGCCAGCAGCTGGGACAGGGCGAACACCGGGGAGCTGTTTTTT.

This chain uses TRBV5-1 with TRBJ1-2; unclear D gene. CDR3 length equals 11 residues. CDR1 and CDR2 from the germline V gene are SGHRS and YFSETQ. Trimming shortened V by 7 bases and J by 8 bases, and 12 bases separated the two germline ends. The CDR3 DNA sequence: TGCGCCAGCGGCGGGGATTTGGGCTACACCTTC. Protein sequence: CASGGDLGYTF. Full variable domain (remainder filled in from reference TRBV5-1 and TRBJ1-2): KAGVTQTPRYLIKTRGQQVTLSCSPISGHRSVSWYQQTPGQGLQFLFEYFSETQRNKGNFPGRFSGRQFSNSRSEMNVSTLELGDSALYLCASGGDLGYTFGSGTRLTVV.

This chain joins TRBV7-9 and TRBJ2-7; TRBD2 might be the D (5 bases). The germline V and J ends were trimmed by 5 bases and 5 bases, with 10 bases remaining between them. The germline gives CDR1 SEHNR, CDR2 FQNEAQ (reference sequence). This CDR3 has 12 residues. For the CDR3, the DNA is TGTGCCAGCAGCACTGACGGGAACGAGCAGTACTTC. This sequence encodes CASSTDGNEQYF. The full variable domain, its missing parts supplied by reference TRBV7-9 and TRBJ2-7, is DTGVSQNPRHKITKRGQNVTFRCDPISEHNRLYWYRQTLGQGPEFLTYFQNEAQLEKSRLLSDRFSAERPKGSFSTLEIQRTEQGDSAMYLCASSTDGNEQYFGPGTRLTVT.

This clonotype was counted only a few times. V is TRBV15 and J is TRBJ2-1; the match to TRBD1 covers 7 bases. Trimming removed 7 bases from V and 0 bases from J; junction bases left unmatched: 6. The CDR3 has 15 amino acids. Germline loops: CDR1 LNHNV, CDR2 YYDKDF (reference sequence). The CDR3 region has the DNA TGTGCCACCACCGCCGGGGACAGCTCCTACAATGAGCAGTTCTTC. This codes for CATTAGDSSYNEQFF.

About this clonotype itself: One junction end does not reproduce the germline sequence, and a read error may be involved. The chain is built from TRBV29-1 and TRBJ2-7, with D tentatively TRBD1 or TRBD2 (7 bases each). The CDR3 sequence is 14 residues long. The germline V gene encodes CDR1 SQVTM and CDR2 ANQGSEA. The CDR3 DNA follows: TGCAACGTTGAAAGACAGGGAGGGCGCGATGAGCAGTACTTC. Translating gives CNVERQGGRDEQYF.

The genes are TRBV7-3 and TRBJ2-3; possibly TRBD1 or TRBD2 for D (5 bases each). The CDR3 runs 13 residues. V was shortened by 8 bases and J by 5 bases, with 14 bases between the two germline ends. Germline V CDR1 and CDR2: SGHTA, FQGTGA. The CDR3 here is CASGFGTRDTQYF. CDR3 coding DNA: TGTGCCAGCGGTTTTGGGACCAGAGATACGCAGTATTTT.

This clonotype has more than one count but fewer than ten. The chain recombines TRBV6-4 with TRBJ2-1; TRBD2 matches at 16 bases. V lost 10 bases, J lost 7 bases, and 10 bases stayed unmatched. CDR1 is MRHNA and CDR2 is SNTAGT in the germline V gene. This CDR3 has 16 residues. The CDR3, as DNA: TGTGCCACCCTGGGACTAGCGGGAGGGCCAGTTAATGAGCAGTTCTTC. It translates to CATLGLAGGPVNEQFF.

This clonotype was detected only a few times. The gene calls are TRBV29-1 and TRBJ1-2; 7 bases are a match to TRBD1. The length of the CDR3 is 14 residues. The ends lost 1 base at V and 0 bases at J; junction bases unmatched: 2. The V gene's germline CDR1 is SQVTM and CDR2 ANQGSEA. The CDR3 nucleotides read TGCAGCGTTGAAGGGACAGGATCTAACTATGGCTACACCTTC. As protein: CSVEGTGSNYGYTF.

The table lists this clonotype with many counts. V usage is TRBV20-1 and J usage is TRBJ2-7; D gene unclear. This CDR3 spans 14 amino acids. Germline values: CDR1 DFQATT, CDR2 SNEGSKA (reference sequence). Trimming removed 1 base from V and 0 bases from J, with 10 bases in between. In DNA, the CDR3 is TGCAGTGCTAGAGGCCTGCCCCCCTCCTACGAGCAGTACTTC. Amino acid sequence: CSARGLPPSYEQYF.

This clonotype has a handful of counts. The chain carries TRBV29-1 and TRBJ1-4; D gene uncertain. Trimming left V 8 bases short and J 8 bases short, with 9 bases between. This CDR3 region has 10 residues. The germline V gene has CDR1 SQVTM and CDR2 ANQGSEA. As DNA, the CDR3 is TGCAGCCTGCCGAAAGAAAAACTGTTTTTT. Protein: CSLPKEKLFF.

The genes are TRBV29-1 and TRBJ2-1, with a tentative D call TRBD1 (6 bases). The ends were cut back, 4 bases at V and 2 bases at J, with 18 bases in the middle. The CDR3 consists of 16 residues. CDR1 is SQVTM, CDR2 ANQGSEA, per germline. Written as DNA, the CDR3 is TGCAGCGTTGGAGGGGGAGCTGGGATCACCTACAATGAGCAGTTCTTC. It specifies CSVGGGAGITYNEQFF.

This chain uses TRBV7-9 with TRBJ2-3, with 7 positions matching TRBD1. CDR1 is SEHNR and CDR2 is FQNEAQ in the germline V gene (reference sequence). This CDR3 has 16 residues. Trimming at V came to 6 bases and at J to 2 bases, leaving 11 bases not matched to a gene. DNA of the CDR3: TGTGCCAGCAGTTCCCCCGGGACAGCGAACACAGATACGCAGTATTTT. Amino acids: CASSSPGTANTDTQYF.